Shown below are 8 T cell receptor beta chains from a single sample sequenced in a study of blood T cell repertoires in COVID-19. Using immunoSEQ multiplex PCR, the repertoire was profiled, and TCRdb retains in-frame clones only, with some absent. The table includes around 99,000 clones, about 90% detected once. The sequenced sample was peripheral blood. The receptors come from a man between 40 and 49 years old with active or convalescent COVID-19.

V usage is TRBV19 and J usage is TRBJ2-2, with D maybe TRBD1 (6 bases). Trimming removed 6 bases from V and 3 bases from J, with 14 bases in between. From germline, CDR1 is LNHDA and CDR2 SQIVND (reference sequence). This CDR3 comprises 15 residues. CDR3 sequence reads: CASSLGGQYTGELFF. The DNA for the CDR3 is TGTGCCAGTAGCCTGGGTGGACAGTACACCGGGGAGCTGTTTTTT.

Remarks on this clone: Germline and junction disagree at one end, which may indicate a read error. The V call is TRBV5-6, the J call TRBJ2-4; 8 nucleotides line up with TRBD1. CDR3 size: 12 residues. Germline V CDR1 and CDR2: SGHDT, YYEEEE. The CDR3 DNA sequence: TGTGCCAGCAGCTTGGGTCCGGGACAGGAGAGGTTC. Translating gives CASSLGPGQERF.

The chain employs TRBV9 and TRBJ2-2; unclear D gene. CDR1 SGDLS and CDR2 YYNGEE come from the germline V gene. The CDR3 length is 13 residues. V shed 7 bases and J shed 6 bases, with 13 bases lying between them. The CDR3 coding sequence is TGTGCCAGCGCACGTACAAGTCCCGGGGAGCTGTTTTTT. Translating it yields CASARTSPGELFF.

The J gene is TRBJ1-6, the V gene TRBV14, with no clear D. V lost 4 bases and J 7 bases, leaving 8 bases between the germline ends. This CDR3 is 13 amino acids long. Germline-derived CDR1 and CDR2 are SGHDN and FVKESK. This CDR3 reads CASSPLINSPLHF. The CDR3 bases are TGTGCCAGCAGCCCACTGATCAATTCACCCCTCCACTTT. Full variable domain (rest looked up from reference TRBV14 and TRBJ1-6): EAGVTQFPSHSVIEKGQTVTLRCDPISGHDNLYWYRRVMGKEIKFLLHFVKESKQDESGMPNNRFLAERTGGTYSTLKVQPAELEDSGVYFCASSPLINSPLHFGNGTRLTVT.

The chain joins TRBV28 to TRBJ1-1; 8 bases fit TRBD1. Germline V gives CDR1 MDHEN, CDR2 SYDVKM. The junction had 8 bases not matched to a gene; V was cut back by 6 bases and J by 5 bases. The CDR3 spans 14 residues. The CDR3 sequence is CASSRPGGGTEAFF. DNA for the CDR3: TGTGCCAGCAGCCGTCCAGGGGGCGGGACTGAAGCTTTCTTT.

This chain joins TRBV3-1 (or the pseudogene TRBV3-2) and TRBJ1-6, with 7 bases aligning to TRBD1. CDR1 LGHDT and CDR2 YNNKEL come from the germline V gene (reference sequence). CDR3 length: 17 residues. The V segment lost 4 bases and the J segment 3 bases; nucleotides outside the gene matches: 9. CDR3 amino acids: CASSPRQGRDYNSPLHF. The DNA for the CDR3 is TGTGCCAGCAGCCCTCGACAGGGAAGGGACTATAATTCACCCCTCCACTTT.

The chain combines TRBV18 with TRBJ1-4; TRBD1 agrees at 7 bases. After removal of 6 bases from V and 8 bases from J, the junction contained 9 bases not matched to a gene. The V gene's germline CDR1 is KGHSH and CDR2 LQKENI. The CDR3 is 14 amino acids. The CDR3 DNA follows: TGTGCCAGCTCCAGAGGGCAGGGGGACGAAAAACTGTTTTTT. Protein sequence: CASSRGQGDEKLFF.

This clone was found a few times. The chain couples TRBV2 to TRBJ2-2, with 13 bases that match TRBD2. Germline trimming cut 6 bases from V and 8 bases from J; bases unmatched to any gene: 9. Germline CDR1 and CDR2: SNHLY and FYNNEI. The CDR3 runs 16 residues. The CDR3 loop is CASSLRTSGSSGELFF. Written as DNA, the CDR3 is TGTGCCAGCAGCCTACGGACTAGCGGGAGCTCGGGGGAGCTGTTTTTT.